A selection of T cell receptor beta chains follows, all from one sample in a study of regulatory T cells in long-lasting Graves disease. Each CDR3 protein is one row after TCRdb ran MiXCR on the multiplex PCR reads. The repertoire holds over 200,000 distinct CDR3 sequences, with about 18% as singletons. This sample also belongs to another study, concerning T cells in Graves' hyperthyroidism and ophthalmopathy.

The starting material was peripheral blood mononuclear cells (PBMCs), obtained at new diagnosis, from a patient treated with antithyroid drugs. The receptors were sampled from a woman in her twenties or thirties with Graves disease. The CDR3 runs from the conserved cysteine through the conserved F or W. The D gene is left open where the match is weak. Rows may omit the clone size; those that give it use once, few, many or a size class.

d_gene: NA
j_gene: TRBJ2-7
v_gene: TRBV2
abundance: many
len: 10
CDR3aa: CASSGGEQYF
CDR3nt: TGTGCCAGCAGTGGGGGCGAGCAGTACTTC

d_gene: NA
j_gene: TRBJ2-3
v_gene: TRBV3-1
abundance: many
len: 16
CDR3aa: CASSPRTGGSTDTQYF
CDR3nt: TGTGCCAGCAGCCCCCGGACGGGCGGGTCCACAGATACGCAGTATTTT

d_gene: NA
j_gene: TRBJ2-7
v_gene: TRBV20-1
abundance: many
len: 15
CDR3aa: CSAQANRAWRNEQYF
CDR3nt: TGCAGTGCCCAAGCCAACAGGGCTTGGAGAAACGAGCAGTACTTC

d_gene: TRBD2
j_gene: TRBJ2-7
v_gene: TRBV19
abundance: few
len: 12
CDR3aa: CATNGGEGEQYF
CDR3nt: TGTGCCACAAACGGTGGGGAGGGCGAGCAGTACTTC

d_gene: NA
j_gene: TRBJ2-1
v_gene: TRBV6-1
abundance: NA
len: 14
CDR3aa: CASSEDGSYNEQFF
CDR3nt: TGTGCCAGCAGTGAAGATGGCAGCTACAATGAGCAGTTCTTC

d_gene: NA
j_gene: TRBJ2-2
v_gene: TRBV2
abundance: few
len: 15
CDR3aa: CASSAGIAGTGELFF
CDR3nt: TGTGCCAGCAGTGCTGGGATCGCGGGCACCGGGGAGCTGTTTTTT

d_gene: NA
j_gene: TRBJ1-1
v_gene: TRBV7-2
abundance: many
len: 14
CDR3aa: CASSFGHMNTEAFF
CDR3nt: TGTGCCAGCAGCTTTGGACACATGAACACTGAAGCTTTCTTT

d_gene: TRBD2
j_gene: TRBJ2-2
v_gene: TRBV10-3
abundance: many
len: 16
CDR3aa: CAISETSGARGGELFF
CDR3nt: TGTGCCATCAGTGAAACTAGCGGGGCTCGTGGCGGGGAGCTGTTTTTT

d_gene: NA
j_gene: TRBJ1-4
v_gene: TRBV6-1
abundance: many
len: 14
CDR3aa: CASRYRTSNEKLFF
CDR3nt: TGTGCCAGCAGATACAGGACATCTAATGAAAAACTGTTTTTT

d_gene: NA
j_gene: TRBJ2-7
v_gene: TRBV3-1
abundance: many
len: 15
CDR3aa: CASSLAGTANYEQYF
CDR3nt: TGTGCCAGCAGCCTAGCCGGGACTGCGAACTACGAGCAGTACTTC

d_gene: TRBD1
j_gene: TRBJ1-5
v_gene: TRBV13
abundance: many
len: 14
CDR3aa: CASSPRQGFPPQHF
CDR3nt: TGTGCCAGCAGCCCCCGACAGGGTTTCCCGCCCCAGCATTTT

d_gene: TRBD1
j_gene: TRBJ1-2
v_gene: TRBV27
abundance: many
len: 19
CDR3aa: CATLPPLGDRTKANYGYTF
CDR3nt: TGTGCCACACTCCCGCCCTTAGGGGACAGAACTAAGGCTAACTATGGCTACACCTTC

d_gene: NA
j_gene: TRBJ2-7
v_gene: TRBV3-1
abundance: many
len: 14
CDR3aa: CASTQNFPGEEQYF
CDR3nt: TGTGCCAGCACTCAGAATTTCCCGGGGGAAGAGCAGTACTTC

d_gene: NA
j_gene: TRBJ1-1
v_gene: TRBV29-1
abundance: many
len: 11
CDR3aa: CSASRGAEAFF
CDR3nt: TGCAGCGCCTCGCGGGGCGCTGAAGCTTTCTTT

d_gene: TRBD1
j_gene: TRBJ2-7
v_gene: TRBV10-1
abundance: NA
len: 14
CDR3aa: CASSDGTGDHEQYF
CDR3nt: TGCGCCAGCAGTGACGGGACAGGAGACCACGAGCAGTACTTC

d_gene: NA
j_gene: TRBJ1-2
v_gene: TRBV12-3/TRBV12-4
abundance: many
len: 13
CDR3aa: CASSSSVLEGYTF
CDR3nt: TGTGCCAGCAGTTCGTCGGTATTGGAGGGCTACACCTTC

d_gene: NA
j_gene: TRBJ2-2
v_gene: TRBV6-5
abundance: many
len: 17
CDR3aa: CASSYSAGPPNTGELFF
CDR3nt: TGTGCCAGCAGTTACTCTGCAGGGCCCCCGAACACCGGGGAGCTGTTTTTT

d_gene: NA
j_gene: TRBJ2-1
v_gene: TRBV7-2
abundance: NA
len: 15
CDR3aa: CASSRRRQDYNEQFF
CDR3nt: TGTGCCAGCAGCCGACGGAGACAGGACTACAATGAGCAGTTCTTC